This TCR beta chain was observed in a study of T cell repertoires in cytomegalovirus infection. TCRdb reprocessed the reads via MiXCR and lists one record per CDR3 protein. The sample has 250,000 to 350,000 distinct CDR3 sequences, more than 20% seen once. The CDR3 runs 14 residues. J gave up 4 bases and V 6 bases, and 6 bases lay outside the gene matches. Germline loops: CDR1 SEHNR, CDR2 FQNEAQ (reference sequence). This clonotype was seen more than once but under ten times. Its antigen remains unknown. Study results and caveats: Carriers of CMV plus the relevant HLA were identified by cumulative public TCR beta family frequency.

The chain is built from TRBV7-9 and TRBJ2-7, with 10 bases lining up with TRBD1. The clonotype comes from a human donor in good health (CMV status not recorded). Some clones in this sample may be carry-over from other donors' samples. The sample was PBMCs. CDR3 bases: TGTGCCAGCAGGCGGACAGGGGGTCTGTACGAGCAGTACTTC. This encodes CASRRTGGLYEQYF.